The text below deals with one T cell receptor beta chain. As yet, its antigen is unknown. The CDR3 is 13 amino acids. Germline-derived CDR1 and CDR2 are MNHEY and SVGAGI. This sample was included in a study of monozygotic twins with inflammatory bowel disease. Study-wide findings and caveats: Repertoire likeness was no different across concordant and discordant twins, perhaps owing to restricted power.

Per TCR library, 3,000 to 4,000 ng of total RNA was used. A template switching step added UMIs, each with a 6-nucleotide sample barcode. With the 5' RACE reads reprocessed, TCRdb shows one record per CDR3 protein and no DNA. Reported are about 450,000 distinct CDR3 sequences; the ten largest clones contain about 2.6%. V is TRBV6-5 and J is TRBJ1-1. The sequenced sample was blood. This receptor was obtained from a human donor with ulcerative colitis or Crohn's disease, or a healthy co-twin of an affected twin (not recorded which). The CDR3 is CASSLGSWAEAFF.